This T cell receptor (beta chain) was obtained from a study of T cell repertoires in cytomegalovirus infection (dated by TCRdb to about 2019). At the level of the whole study: Peptide stimulations targeted recently identified HLA-C-restricted CMV epitopes, whose presentation resists viral immunomodulation, together with well-studied HLA-B-restricted epitopes. The HLA type of each donor mattered for the analysis, because public TCR beta signatures pointed to carriage of CMV infection along with the matching HLA type. Results and caveats for the whole study, not just this receptor: In the ex vivo response, HLA-C-restricted CMV-specific TCR beta clonotypes were dominant, and in two of eight donors the single most frequent clonotype came from this HLA-C-restricted group. In both this cohort and an independent cohort of under 450 donors, the cumulative frequency of public TCR beta family members distinguished carriers of CMV infection plus the relevant HLA type.

The CDR3 contains 16 residues, cysteine and phenylalanine counted. The CDR3 DNA has 48 bases and is translated from base 1. V drops 2 bases and J drops 2 bases, leaving 14 bases in between. The germline V gene supplies CDR1 MNHNS and CDR2 SASEGT. Sequencing instrument: Illumina HiSeq 1500. TCRdb ran its own pipeline on the public reads, namely fastp trimming at Q25 and MiXCR clone calling, and kept in-frame beta chains. Rows are combined by CDR3 protein, so each entry shows the most common genes and DNA. The sample includes 650,000 to 850,000 distinct CDR3 sequences, with about 28% observed a single time. In total, the top ten clones hold 13% of the sample. The treatment or condition label, read with the paper, signifies: in vitro stimulation with specific CMV peptide epitopes to enrich CMV-specific T cells. Notes on this clonotype: The antigen this receptor binds is unknown. Per-nucleotide qualities are absent, and no much larger clonotype sits a single base away.

The input for sequencing was cultured CD8+ T cells from PBMCs, taken from culture after CMV antigen stimulation. This clonotype was sampled from a human donor in good health (CMV status not recorded). Some clones in this sample may be carry-over from other donors' samples. The chain couples TRBV6-1 to TRBJ2-3; TRBD2 might be the D gene, on 6 matching bases. The DNA sequence follows: TGTGCCAGCAGTGAATCACCCCGGGACTTCACAGATACGCAGTATTTT. Its product reads: CASSESPRDFTDTQYF.